The clone carrying this T cell receptor beta chain was seen a few times. This specimen comes from a study of blood T cell repertoires in COVID-19. Study at large: The study drew acute and convalescent COVID-19 samples from the United States, Italy and Spain.

Germline values: CDR1 LGHDT, CDR2 YNNKEL (reference sequence). The CDR3 is 15 residues long. Trimming left V 3 bases short and J 2 bases short, with 11 bases between. The authors' processing: Estimation of nucleated cell counts was performed using reference gene primer amplification. The assay was immunoSEQ multiplex PCR, and TCRdb's table has in-frame clones only and misses some. V and J calls and clone size come straight from that table; D and trimming were deduced from the DNA. Of more than 45,000 clones listed, 75% to 90% are singletons. The source is a man aged 55 to 70 with acute or convalescent COVID-19. The sample was peripheral blood. The gene calls are TRBV3-1 (or the pseudogene TRBV3-2) and TRBJ1-5; the D gene is possibly TRBD1 (6 bases). In nucleotides, the CDR3 is TGTGCCAGCAGCCACAGGGGTGGGGGCAATCAGCCCCAGCATTTT. Its translation: CASSHRGGGNQPQHF.